This is a list of T cell receptor beta chains from one sample in a study of T cells in Graves' hyperthyroidism and ophthalmopathy. From the multiplex PCR reads, TCRdb called clonotypes with MiXCR, one entry per CDR3 protein. The top ten hold just over 8% of the sample, which has some 600,000 distinct CDR3 sequences, just over 45% seen once. The specimen was peripheral blood or thyroid tissue (not recorded which). These receptors originate from a woman in her late teens or twenties with Graves' hyperthyroidism. The CDR3 runs from the conserved cysteine through the conserved F or W. Each record gives: D gene, clone size, V gene, CDR3 length, J gene, CDR3 protein, CDR3 DNA. D genes are given only for firm matches. Clone size, where shown, is once, few, many, or a class for clones that have expanded.

>-|-|TRBV15|13|TRBJ1-2
CATSSLERDGYTF
TGTGCCACCAGCAGCTTGGAGAGGGATGGCTACACCTTC
>-|-|TRBV7-9|13|TRBJ2-7
CASSFGHNLEQYF
TGTGCCAGCAGCTTCGGCCATAACCTCGAGCAGTACTTC
>TRBD2|-|TRBV29-1|14|TRBJ2-5
CSVGLASRSETQYF
TGCAGCGTGGGACTAGCGTCACGTTCAGAGACCCAGTACTTC
>TRBD1|-|TRBV15|16|TRBJ2-6
CATSPDRGSGANVLTF
TGTGCCACCAGCCCGGACAGGGGATCGGGGGCCAACGTCCTGACTTTC
>-|-|TRBV4-1|14|TRBJ2-5
CASSQGGTEETQYF
TGCGCCAGCAGCCAAGGGGGGACTGAAGAGACCCAGTACTTC
>-|-|TRBV6-1|15|TRBJ1-1
CASSPNPNYGAEAFF
TGTGCCAGCAGCCCGAACCCGAACTATGGCGCTGAAGCTTTCTTT
>TRBD1|-|TRBV10-2|15|TRBJ1-6
CASRRPGQGDSPLHF
TGCGCCAGCAGACGACCGGGACAGGGGGATTCACCCCTCCACTTT
>TRBD1|few|TRBV29-1|15|TRBJ2-5
CSVESGQGFRETQYF
TGCAGCGTTGAATCGGGACAGGGCTTTCGAGAGACCCAGTACTTC
>-|medium-sized|TRBV29-1|13|TRBJ1-3
CSVVVQEGNTIYF
TGCAGCGTAGTTGTACAGGAAGGAAACACCATATATTTT
>TRBD1|many|TRBV14|16|TRBJ1-1
CASSQEQGAMNTEAFF
TGTGCCAGCAGCCAAGAGCAGGGGGCTATGAACACTGAAGCTTTCTTT
>TRBD1|many|TRBV7-9|15|TRBJ1-2
CASSLAGQGTDGYTF
TGTGCCAGCAGCTTAGCCGGACAGGGTACGGATGGCTACACCTTC
>TRBD2|-|TRBV20-1|14|TRBJ2-7
CSARPAGGEYEQYF
TGCAGTGCTAGGCCAGCGGGAGGCGAATACGAGCAGTACTTC
>-|many|TRBV2|13|TRBJ1-1
CASSEAPVTEAFF
TGTGCCAGCAGTGAAGCGCCAGTGACTGAAGCTTTCTTT
>TRBD2|-|TRBV7-9|16|TRBJ2-5
CASSLLAGWGQETQYF
TGTGCCAGCAGCTTGTTAGCGGGATGGGGGCAAGAGACCCAGTACTTC
>-|-|TRBV7-8|19|TRBJ2-3
CASSLTASVPRASTDTQYF
TGTGCCAGCAGCTTAACAGCCAGTGTGCCCCGAGCTAGCACAGATACGCAGTATTTT